The T cell receptor beta chain under discussion was sequenced for a study of naive and memory T cell subsets. CMV status came from CD4+ IFNgamma after overnight CMV lysate stimulation. Cells stained for CD3, CD4, CD8, CD45RA and CD27 were sorted into four subsets. This clonotype showed up just a few times. The antigen is undetermined. Whole-study results and caveats: In CD4 and CD8 cells, diversity dropped from naive through EMRA. Over 85% of naive TCR sequences appeared only once, unlike memory subsets. Possibly reflecting memory cells re-expressing CD45RA, a few larger clonotypes occurred in naive repertoires, especially CD8.

V was cut by 2 bases and J by 6 bases, with 8 bases left in between. There are 13 residues in the CDR3. Germline values: CDR1 KGHSH, CDR2 LQKENI. An equimolar mix of two oligonucleotides served as the beta constant-region primer for TRBC1 and TRBC2. Four rounds of PCR amplified the ligated cDNA using nested alpha and beta constant-region primers plus SP2. One entry per CDR3 protein results from TCRdb running MiXCR on the UMI-ligation and nested PCR reads. This table has over 110,000 distinct CDR3 sequences, about a fifth appearing once. The chain has TRBV18 and TRBJ2-1; no reliable D call. The material sequenced was naive CD8+ T cells from blood. This TCR was sampled from a human donor in good health. CDR3 sequence reads: CASSPITGNEQFF. CDR3 nucleotide sequence: TGTGCCAGCTCACCAATAACCGGCAATGAGCAGTTCTTC.